The sequence of this TCR beta chain was determined in a study of blood T cell repertoires in COVID-19. Study summary: Nucleic acid was either cDNA or gDNA, and it came from T cells, B-cell-depleted T cells, or PBMCs.

Participants were aged roughly 18 to 90 years, lived in about two dozen US areas, and enrolled virtually. The assay was immunoSEQ multiplex PCR, and TCRdb's table has in-frame clones only and misses some. The table lists a few hundred thousand clones, 85% to 90% of them singletons. CDR3 length equals 17 residues. The V gene lost 5 bases and the J gene lost 5 bases, with 19 bases spanning the gap. CDR1 is MNHNY and CDR2 is SVGAGI in the germline V gene (reference sequence). The sequence was collected from a man younger than 35 who had recovered from COVID-19. Material: PBMCs or T cells enriched from blood (not recorded which). The genes are TRBV6-6 and TRBJ1-6; no reliable D call. The CDR3 sequence: CASSPTWNLLNNSPLHF. CDR3 nucleotide sequence: TGTGCCAGCAGTCCGACCTGGAACCTACTAAATAATTCACCCCTCCACTTT.